The present entry profiles one TCR beta chain with its context. Its cognate antigen is unknown. Per germline, CDR1 LNHNV and CDR2 YYDKDF (reference sequence). Trimming took 8 bases from V and 7 from J, leaving 18 bases between them. The CDR3 totals 14 residues. This specimen belongs to a study of CD8 T cell repertoires and HIV-1 epitope variants. Study findings and constraints: Nef KF9 drew roughly five clonotypes and HW9 one, without TAALDMSHF responses.

Data came from immunoSEQ multiplex PCR; TCRdb stores just in-frame clones and leaves some out. The sample records about 2,900 clones, approximately 73% being singletons. Sequencing used cultured CD8+ T cells derived from PBMCs. The source is a male donor with HIV. The genes are TRBV15 and TRBJ2-1; perhaps TRBD2 as D (6 bases). CDR3 in DNA: TGTGCCACCGCTTCAGGAGGGGTCGGGAATGAGCAGTTCTTC. As protein: CATASGGVGNEQFF.